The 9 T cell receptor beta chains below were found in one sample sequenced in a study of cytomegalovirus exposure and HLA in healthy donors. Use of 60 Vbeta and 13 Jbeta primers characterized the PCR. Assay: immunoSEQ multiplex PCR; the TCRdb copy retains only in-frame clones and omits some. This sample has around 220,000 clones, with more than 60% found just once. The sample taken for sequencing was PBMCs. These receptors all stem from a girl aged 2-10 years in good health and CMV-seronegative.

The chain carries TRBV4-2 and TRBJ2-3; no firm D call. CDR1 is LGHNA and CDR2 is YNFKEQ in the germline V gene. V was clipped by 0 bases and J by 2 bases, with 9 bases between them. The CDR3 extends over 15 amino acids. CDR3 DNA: TGTGCCAGCAGCCAAGAAGTCAGGATCACAGATACGCAGTATTTT. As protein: CASSQEVRITDTQYF.

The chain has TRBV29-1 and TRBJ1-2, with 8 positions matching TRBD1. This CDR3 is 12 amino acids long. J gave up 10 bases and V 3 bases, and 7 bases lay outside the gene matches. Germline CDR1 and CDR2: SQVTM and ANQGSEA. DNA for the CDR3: TGCAGCGTTGAGCCGGACAGGGTGTCCTACACCTTC. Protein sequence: CSVEPDRVSYTF.

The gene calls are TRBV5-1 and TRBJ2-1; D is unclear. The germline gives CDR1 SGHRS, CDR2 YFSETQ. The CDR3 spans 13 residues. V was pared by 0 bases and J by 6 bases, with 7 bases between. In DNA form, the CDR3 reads TGCGCCAGCAGCTTGGCTCTCTCCAATGAGCAGTTCTTC. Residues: CASSLALSNEQFF.

CDR3 in amino acids: CASRSRGRLTEAFF. As DNA, the CDR3 is TGTGCCAGCAGATCTAGGGGGCGACTAACTGAAGCTTTCTTT. V is TRBV5-6 and J is TRBJ1-1, with 7 bases lining up with TRBD1. The length of the CDR3 is 14 residues. Trimming cost V 5 bases and J 5 bases; bases outside gene matches: 9. Germline V gene sequence: CDR1 SGHDT, CDR2 YYEEEE.

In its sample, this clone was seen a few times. Here the CDR3 DNA reads TGTGCCAGCAGCTTAGCGTCGGTTAGCGATGAGCAGTTCTTC. Encoded protein: CASSLASVSDEQFF. The V and J genes are TRBV7-2 and TRBJ2-1; tentatively, D is TRBD2 (5 bases). Between the trimmed V and J ends, which lost 0 bases and 8 bases, there was a span of 11 bases. The CDR3 covers 14 residues. CDR1 is SGHTA, CDR2 FQGNSA, per germline.

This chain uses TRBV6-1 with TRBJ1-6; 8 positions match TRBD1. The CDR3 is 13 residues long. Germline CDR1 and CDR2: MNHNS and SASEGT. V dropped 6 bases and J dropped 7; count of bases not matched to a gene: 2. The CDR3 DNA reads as TGTGCCAGCAGCGGACAGGGAAATTCACCCCTCCACTTT. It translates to CASSGQGNSPLHF.

Written as DNA, the CDR3 is TGTGCCTGGAGTGCACTAGAACACTACGAGCAGTACTTC. Its protein is CAWSALEHYEQYF. The chain combines TRBV30 with TRBJ2-7; possible D gene TRBD2, 5 bases. Deletions cut 1 base from V and 3 bases from J, with 10 bases between. The germline V gene encodes CDR1 GTSNPN and CDR2 SVGIG (reference sequence). This CDR3 spans 13 amino acids.

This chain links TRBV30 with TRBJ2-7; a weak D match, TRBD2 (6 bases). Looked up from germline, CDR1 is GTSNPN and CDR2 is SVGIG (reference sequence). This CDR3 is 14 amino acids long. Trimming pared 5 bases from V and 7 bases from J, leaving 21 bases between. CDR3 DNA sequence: TGTGCCTGGGGGGGGAGCTGGGGCCTTGGAGAGCAGTACTTC. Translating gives CAWGGSWGLGEQYF.

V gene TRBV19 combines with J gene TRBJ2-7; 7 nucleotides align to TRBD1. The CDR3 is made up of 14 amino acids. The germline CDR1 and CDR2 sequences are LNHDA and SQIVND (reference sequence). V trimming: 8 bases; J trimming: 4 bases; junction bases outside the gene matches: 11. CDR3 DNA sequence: TGTGCCAGTTCCGGGACAGTCCAAGGTTACGAGCAGTACTTC. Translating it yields CASSGTVQGYEQYF.